This T cell receptor beta chain was profiled in a study of cytomegalovirus exposure and HLA in healthy donors. It was the approximately 120-subject validation cohort, separate from the approximately 680-subject first cohort, to which the donors belonged. General study results and limits: Researchers catalogued 150 or so TCR beta chains as cytomegalovirus-associated. Rare TCR sequences predominated, though certain public TCRs were found in many donors. It was found in a later analysis that first-cohort TCR clusters tended to co-occur in the 100 to 150 validation repertoires.

Trimming cost V 5 bases and J 6 bases; bases outside gene matches: 6. The CDR3 covers 15 residues. CDR1 SEHNR and CDR2 FQNEAQ come from the germline V gene (reference sequence). With respect to this clone: The target antigen is unknown.

Libraries were prepared by immunoSEQ multiplex PCR; TCRdb keeps only in-frame clonotypes and omits some of them. The data hold more than 100,000 clones, with 88% observed a single time. Sequenced: PBMCs. The sequence was obtained from a man aged 25-45 years in good health and CMV-seronegative. This chain connects TRBV7-9 to TRBJ2-2, with TRBD1 matching 10 bases. The CDR3 spells CASSAGTGEAGELFF. The CDR3 DNA reads TGTGCCAGCAGCGCGGGGACAGGGGAGGCCGGGGAGCTGTTTTTT.